This paragraph reports one T cell receptor beta chain. Its cognate antigen is unknown. This specimen belongs to a study of CD8 T cells in ankylosing spondylitis. Broader study findings: Reportedly, disease-linked clones are significantly enriched in ankylosing spondylitis patients' matched synovial fluid. The authors found the disease-linked clones to be CD8+ and relatively rare in peripheral blood. Ankylosing spondylitis blood appeared to be characterized by a TCR beta motif of eight highly homologous variants.

Quantitative 5'-RACE with molecular barcodes generated TCR beta libraries. In TCRdb, the 5' RACE reads were re-called with MiXCR into one record per CDR3 protein. There are fewer than 200,000 distinct CDR3 sequences in the sample; around a tenth occur only once, and approximately 15% lies in the top ten. The specimen sequenced was blood, either unsorted or a sorted T cell fraction (not recorded which). This sequence was found in a female donor with ankylosing spondylitis or in good health (not recorded which).

The DNA of the CDR3 is TGTGCCAGCAGCGCGAGCAAGGGGTTCGAGCGGGGGTCCGGTGAGACCCAGTACTTC. Protein product: CASSASKGFERGSGETQYF. The chain is built from TRBV9 and TRBJ2-5; 8 bases are shared with TRBD2. The CDR3 has 19 residues. Losses at the gene ends were 3 bases for V and 5 bases for J; bases not matched to a gene: 21. Germline V CDR1 and CDR2: SGDLS, YYNGEE.